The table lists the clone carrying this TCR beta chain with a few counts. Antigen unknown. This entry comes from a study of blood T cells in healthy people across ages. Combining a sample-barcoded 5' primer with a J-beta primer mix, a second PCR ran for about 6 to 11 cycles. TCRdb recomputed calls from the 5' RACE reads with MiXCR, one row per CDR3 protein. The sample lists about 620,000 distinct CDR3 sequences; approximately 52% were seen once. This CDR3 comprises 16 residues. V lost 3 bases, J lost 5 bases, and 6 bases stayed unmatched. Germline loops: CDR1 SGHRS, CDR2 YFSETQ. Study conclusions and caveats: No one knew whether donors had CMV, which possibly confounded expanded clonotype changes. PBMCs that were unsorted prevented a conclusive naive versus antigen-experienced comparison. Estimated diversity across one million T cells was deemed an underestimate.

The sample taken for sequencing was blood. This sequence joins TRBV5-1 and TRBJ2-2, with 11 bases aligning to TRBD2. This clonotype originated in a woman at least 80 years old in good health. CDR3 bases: TGCGCCAGCAGCTCGACGCTAGCGGGAGGAACCGGGGAGCTGTTTTTT. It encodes CASSSTLAGGTGELFF.